Listed below are T cell receptor beta chains from one sample, sequenced in a study of early T cells in non-severe SARS-CoV-2 infection. TCRdb used MiXCR to reprocess the 5' RACE reads, holding one entry per CDR3 protein. The data show more than 35,000 distinct CDR3 sequences, with 4.5% to 7.5% seen just once and around 4.8% held by the top ten. Sample: whole blood. Receptor source: an adult who was a healthcare worker with PCR-confirmed SARS-CoV-2 infection or an uninfected control (not recorded which). Both conserved end residues are part of each CDR3. The order of the fields is J gene, D gene, clone size, V gene, CDR3 protein, CDR3 DNA. A D gene is named only where the DNA matches it firmly. Expanded clones get a size class; other rows say once, few or many, or leave the size out.

J gene: TRBJ1-2; D gene: -; clone size: many; V gene: TRBV29-1; CDR3 protein: CSVEVGGADGYTF; CDR3 DNA: TGCAGCGTTGAAGTGGGGGGCGCGGATGGCTACACCTTC
J gene: TRBJ1-2; D gene: -; clone size: many; V gene: TRBV14; CDR3 protein: CASSQARIQDSGYTF; CDR3 DNA: TGTGCCAGCAGCCAAGCCAGGATTCAAGATAGTGGCTACACCTTC
J gene: TRBJ2-7; D gene: TRBD2; clone size: many; V gene: TRBV7-9; CDR3 protein: CASSLFRLAGGPDEQYF; CDR3 DNA: TGTGCCAGCAGCTTATTCCGACTAGCGGGAGGGCCGGACGAGCAGTACTTC
J gene: TRBJ1-1; D gene: TRBD1; clone size: many; V gene: TRBV20-1; CDR3 protein: CSARDPGQGYAEAFF; CDR3 DNA: TGCAGTGCTAGAGATCCGGGACAGGGATACGCAGAGGCTTTCTTT
J gene: TRBJ2-7; D gene: -; clone size: -; V gene: TRBV29-1; CDR3 protein: CSVADYLSYEQYF; CDR3 DNA: TGCAGCGTTGCGGACTATCTCTCCTACGAGCAGTACTTC
J gene: TRBJ2-2; D gene: -; clone size: many; V gene: TRBV14; CDR3 protein: CASSQDFGRAGELFF; CDR3 DNA: TGTGCCAGCAGCCAAGATTTTGGTCGGGCCGGGGAGCTGTTTTTT
J gene: TRBJ2-5; D gene: -; clone size: few; V gene: TRBV27; CDR3 protein: CASSPVQGGQETQYF; CDR3 DNA: TGTGCCAGCAGTCCTGTGCAGGGGGGCCAAGAGACCCAGTACTTC
J gene: TRBJ2-7; D gene: -; clone size: medium-sized; V gene: TRBV7-9; CDR3 protein: CASSSVERNYEQYF; CDR3 DNA: TGTGCCAGCAGCTCAGTCGAGCGGAACTACGAGCAGTACTTC
J gene: TRBJ2-1; D gene: -; clone size: many; V gene: TRBV24-1; CDR3 protein: CATSGTANEQFF; CDR3 DNA: TGTGCCACCAGCGGGACTGCCAATGAGCAGTTCTTC
J gene: TRBJ2-2; D gene: -; clone size: many; V gene: TRBV3-1; CDR3 protein: CASSRGLNTGELFF; CDR3 DNA: TGTGCCAGCAGCCGAGGACTGAACACCGGGGAGCTGTTTTTT
J gene: TRBJ2-6; D gene: -; clone size: many; V gene: TRBV4-1; CDR3 protein: CASSQGGLTPGANVLTF; CDR3 DNA: TGCGCCAGCAGCCAAGGGGGCCTCACTCCTGGGGCCAACGTCCTGACTTTC
J gene: TRBJ2-1; D gene: -; clone size: many; V gene: TRBV11-2; CDR3 protein: CASSLNDGKLYEQFF; CDR3 DNA: TGTGCCAGCAGCTTAAATGACGGGAAGCTCTATGAGCAGTTCTTC
J gene: TRBJ2-2; D gene: -; clone size: -; V gene: TRBV7-9; CDR3 protein: CASSLAGGVIAGELFF; CDR3 DNA: TGTGCCAGCAGCTTAGCGGGAGGCGTAATAGCCGGGGAGCTGTTTTTT
J gene: TRBJ2-6; D gene: -; clone size: -; V gene: TRBV27; CDR3 protein: CASSLPGGANVLTF; CDR3 DNA: TGTGCCAGCAGTTTACCGGGAGGGGCCAACGTCCTGACTTTC
J gene: TRBJ2-1; D gene: -; clone size: many; V gene: TRBV29-1; CDR3 protein: CSVVRGSNEQFF; CDR3 DNA: TGCAGCGTTGTAAGGGGCTCCAATGAGCAGTTCTTC